These 4 T cell receptor beta chains came from one sample sequenced in a study of beta chain features in type 1 diabetes. Notes on the study in general: For Type 1 diabetes patients, all four CD4+ subsets carried TCRB CDR3s that were moderately but significantly shorter.

Antigens for these TCRs are unknown. Sequencing targeted expressed TCRB transcripts, as all isolated RNA had been reverse transcribed. The repertoire was sequenced with immunoSEQ multiplex PCR; TCRdb's copy has only in-frame clones and lacks some. The sample has around 310,000 clones; around an eighth are singletons. Specimen: naive CD4+ T cells from blood. The receptors come from a woman between 18 and 29 years old with type 1 diabetes.

This clone has more than one count but fewer than ten. This rearrangement joins TRBV27 to TRBJ2-6, with 8 bases fitting TRBD1. The J segment lost 4 bases and the V segment lost 5 bases, leaving 10 bases of the junction unmatched. CDR1 is MNHEY and CDR2 is SMNVEV in the germline V gene (reference sequence). The CDR3 spans 17 residues. The DNA for the CDR3 is TGTGCCAGCAGTCCCGGGACAGGTGGCAAGGGGGCCAACGTCCTGACTTTC. Translating it yields CASSPGTGGKGANVLTF.

This clone was observed a handful of times. This chain uses TRBV9 with TRBJ2-1; D gene unclear. Germline V gene data show CDR1 as SGDLS and CDR2 as YYNGEE. This CDR3 is 15 amino acids long. Trimming cost V 2 bases and J 8 bases, with 17 bases left between them. CDR3 residues: CASSVSGRSFDEQFF. The CDR3 DNA reads TGTGCCAGCAGCGTTTCAGGCAGGTCGTTCGATGAGCAGTTCTTC.

The V call is TRBV5-1, the J call TRBJ2-1, with D tentatively TRBD1 (6 bases). In germline, CDR1 is SGHRS, CDR2 YFSETQ. Trimming took 5 bases from V and 1 from J, leaving 16 bases between them. The CDR3 has 16 residues. For the CDR3, the DNA is TGCGCCAGCAGATTACAGGGTTCAGGGTCCTACAATGAGCAGTTCTTC. Protein: CASRLQGSGSYNEQFF.

This clone occurred a few times. One junction end disagrees with the germline gene, perhaps due to a read error. The V gene is TRBV5-1, the J gene TRBJ2-1, with unresolved D. CDR3 length: 16 amino acids. Germline CDR1 and CDR2: SGHRS and YFSETQ. The DNA for the CDR3 is TGCGCCAGCAGCTTGGCCTCTAGTCCCTCCAACAATGAGCAGTTCTTC. Translation: CASSLASSPSNNEQFF.